A selection of T cell receptor beta chains follows, all from one sample in a study of blood T cell repertoires in COVID-19. Sequencing used immunoSEQ multiplex PCR; TCRdb keeps in-frame clones, though not all of them. This sample has around 60,000 clones, with 75% to 85% found just once. The sample was peripheral blood. These receptors all come from a human donor in a cohort sampled during active COVID-19. Both conserved end residues are part of each CDR3. D genes are given only for firm matches. A clone size is listed for some rows: how often the clone was seen (once, few, many), or a class if it is expanded.

DNA | CDR3 | D | J | size | V
TGTGCCAGTAGAGGACAGGGAGGTAGGACTGAAGCTTTCTTT | CASRGQGGRTEAFF | TRBD1 | TRBJ1-1 | - | TRBV19
TGCGCCAGCAGCCTAACAGGGATGAACACTGAAGCTTTCTTT | CASSLTGMNTEAFF | - | TRBJ1-1 | few | TRBV5-1
TGTGCCAGCGCAGAATTGGGCCGAGAGCAGTACTTC | CASAELGREQYF | - | TRBJ2-7 | - | TRBV12-3/TRBV12-4
TGTGCCAGCAGCCCCGACAGTTCCTACAATGAGCAGTTCTTC | CASSPDSSYNEQFF | - | TRBJ2-1 | once | TRBV7-2
TGTGCCAGCACCCGGGACACCCGGGTTCCGGCCCAGCATTTT | CASTRDTRVPAQHF | - | TRBJ1-5 | few | TRBV2
TGCGCCAGCAGCCAATGGTTGAAGGGGACAGGGGCGGTTTCGGCCTACGAGCAGTACTTC | CASSQWLKGTGAVSAYEQYF | TRBD1 | TRBJ2-7 | few | TRBV4-1
TGTGCCAGCAGGAACAGGGTCCGGAACACTGAAGCTTTCTTT | CASRNRVRNTEAFF | - | TRBJ1-1 | - | TRBV6-5
TGTGCCATCAGTGATTTCGTGCAGGGTAATTCACCCCTCCACTTT | CAISDFVQGNSPLHF | - | TRBJ1-6 | few | TRBV10-3
TGTGCCAGCAGTGTATCGGGGATGCTCAACTATGGCTACACCTTC | CASSVSGMLNYGYTF | - | TRBJ1-2 | few | TRBV2
- | CASSTGVPEAFF | - | TRBJ1-1 | - | TRBV28
TGTGCCAGCGTCAGGGGCAGCTCCTACAATGAGCAGTTCTTC | CASVRGSSYNEQFF | - | TRBJ2-1 | many | TRBV7-9
TGTGCCAGCAGCCCCGACAGGGGGGCTGGCTACACCTTC | CASSPDRGAGYTF | TRBD1 | TRBJ1-2 | - | TRBV3-1/TRBV3-2
TGTGCCAGCAGCCTCCCCGGGACTAGCGGAGGCACAGATACGCAGTATTTT | CASSLPGTSGGTDTQYF | TRBD2 | TRBJ2-3 | - | TRBV3-1/TRBV3-2
TGTGCCAGCATCCGAAATCCAGGGACTAGCGGGAGAGGCCTGGGGGGGGCCAACGTCCTGACTTTC | CASIRNPGTSGRGLGGANVLTF | TRBD2 | TRBJ2-6 | - | TRBV28
TGTGCCAGCAGCAAATCCCCGGGAGGGGCTGACTATGGCTACACCTTC | CASSKSPGGADYGYTF | - | TRBJ1-2 | few | TRBV2
TGCGCCAGCAGCCAAGGTGGAGGTTACGAGCAGTACTTC | CASSQGGGYEQYF | - | TRBJ2-7 | - | TRBV4-3
TGTGCCAGCAGTACCCTCGGGACAGGGAAAGAGACCCAGTACTTC | CASSTLGTGKETQYF | TRBD1 | TRBJ2-5 | - | TRBV28
TGTGCCAGCAGTTTAGGGCTCAATCAGCCCCAGCATTTT | CASSLGLNQPQHF | - | TRBJ1-5 | - | TRBV12-3/TRBV12-4
TGTGCCAGCAGCTTGGCCGGGAACCACGAGCAGTACTTC | CASSLAGNHEQYF | - | TRBJ2-7 | - | TRBV5-4
TGTGCCAGCAGCTTAGACGGCGGCGGGAGTTCATCCTACGAGCAGTACTTC | CASSLDGGGSSSYEQYF | TRBD2 | TRBJ2-7 | - | TRBV11-2
TGTGCCAGCAGTCCTGCCGTCGGGGCCTACGAGCAGTACTTC | CASSPAVGAYEQYF | - | TRBJ2-7 | - | TRBV27
TGTGCCACAGGACAGGGGCTAAGCCACGAGCAGTACTTC | CATGQGLSHEQYF | TRBD1 | TRBJ2-7 | - | TRBV15
TGTGCCAGCAGTGACCCGACAGGGGGCTTTTACAATGAGCAGTTCTTC | CASSDPTGGFYNEQFF | TRBD1 | TRBJ2-1 | - | TRBV25-1
TGTGCCAGCAACGAACAGGGCGGTCAGCCCCAGCATTTT | CASNEQGGQPQHF | - | TRBJ1-5 | - | TRBV6-5
TGTGCCAGCAGCTTCAGGGACATTCAGTACTTC | CASSFRDIQYF | - | TRBJ2-4 | few | TRBV7-9
TGTGCCAGCAGCTTGGTGGCAGGCCCTAACTATGGCTACACCTTC | CASSLVAGPNYGYTF | - | TRBJ1-2 | - | TRBV5-4
TGTGCCACCCAGCGGGTCTATAATTCACCCCTCCACTTT | CATQRVYNSPLHF | - | TRBJ1-6 | - | TRBV12-3/TRBV12-4
TGCTGCGTTTCGACAGGGGACCGCTCTGGGGCCAACGTCCTGTCTTTC | CCVSTGDRSGANVLSF | TRBD1 | TRBJ2-6 | - | TRBV29-1
TGCGCCAGCAGCTCCCAGGCCGCTAGCACAGATACGCAGTATTTT | CASSSQAASTDTQYF | - | TRBJ2-3 | - | TRBV5-1
TGTGCCAGCAGCTTAGGTTTGTTAGGGGGAGAGACCCAGTACTTC | CASSLGLLGGETQYF | - | TRBJ2-5 | - | TRBV11-2
TGTGCCATCAGCCGCGCCCGCACAGATACGCAGTATTTT | CAISRARTDTQYF | - | TRBJ2-3 | - | TRBV10-3
TGTGCCAGCAGATCCATCGGGGGATCCTATCAGCCCCAGCATTTT | CASRSIGGSYQPQHF | - | TRBJ1-5 | medium-sized | TRBV28
TGTGCCAGCAGCCCCCTAGTGATTACTGAGCAGTTCTTC | CASSPLVITEQFF | - | TRBJ2-1 | - | TRBV5-8
TGTGCCAGCAGCGCTACCGGGACAGGGGGCAACTATGGCTACACCTTC | CASSATGTGGNYGYTF | TRBD1 | TRBJ1-2 | - | TRBV7-2
TGTGCCAGCTCGTCGGACCCCGGGGGGATGTCTGAAGCTTTCTTT | CASSSDPGGMSEAFF | - | TRBJ1-1 | - | TRBV5-8
TGCGCCAGCAGCCAAGGCAGGGCCTACAATGAGCAGTTCTTC | CASSQGRAYNEQFF | - | TRBJ2-1 | - | TRBV4-1
TGTGCCAGCAGCGTTAGCGGTGGGGAGATTTACAATGAGCAGTTCTTC | CASSVSGGEIYNEQFF | - | TRBJ2-1 | - | TRBV7-9
TGTGCCAGCAGTCAGGGGGCAGAGACCCAGTACTTC | CASSQGAETQYF | TRBD1 | TRBJ2-5 | - | TRBV12-3/TRBV12-4
TGTGCCAGCAGTGAACGGGGGGAGACCCAGTACTTC | CASSERGETQYF | - | TRBJ2-5 | - | TRBV6-1
TGTGCCAGCTCACCCGGGACAGGGGGCAATCAGCCCCAGCATTTT | CASSPGTGGNQPQHF | TRBD1 | TRBJ1-5 | - | TRBV18
TGTGCCAGTAGTAACGGGTTTCGGGGCGAGCAGTACTTC | CASSNGFRGEQYF | - | TRBJ2-7 | - | TRBV19
TGTGCCAGTAGTATAGATCCTTGGACAGGGAAAACTTTCTTT | CASSIDPWTGKTFF | TRBD1 | TRBJ1-1 | - | TRBV19
TGTGCCAGCAAAGGTCGGGACACCGGGGAGCTGTTTTTT | CASKGRDTGELFF | - | TRBJ2-2 | - | TRBV6-6
TGTGCCAGCGACAAAGGGCCGGGGGGCAATCAGCCCCAGCATTTT | CASDKGPGGNQPQHF | - | TRBJ1-5 | - | TRBV6-6
TGTGCCAGCACCTCCGAAGGACTAGCGGGAGGGGAGTTCTTC | CASTSEGLAGGEFF | TRBD2 | TRBJ2-1 | - | TRBV7-8
TGCGCCAGCAGCCTAGTTTGGAACCAGGGGGAAGACTATGGCTACACCTTC | CASSLVWNQGEDYGYTF | TRBD1 | TRBJ1-2 | few | TRBV5-1
TGTGCCAGCAGTTCCCAGGGGGCGGATTTCTACGGACAGTACTTC | CASSSQGADFYGQYF | TRBD1 | TRBJ2-7 | - | TRBV27
TGTGCTAGTGGTTTGGCCCCCGGCGGCGGTCCGCGCGAGCAGTACTTC | CASGLAPGGGPREQYF | - | TRBJ2-7 | - | TRBV12-5